Below, 25 T cell receptor beta chains from the same sample are listed, as sequenced in a study of T cells in Graves' hyperthyroidism and ophthalmopathy. From RNA transcripts, TCR beta CDR3 regions were amplified. Using the HTBI primer set, a first-round RT-PCR was run on the TCR CDR3. Using its own MiXCR run on the multiplex PCR reads, TCRdb lists one record per CDR3 protein. The sample comprises fewer than 650,000 distinct CDR3 sequences, around 15% of which are singletons, and approximately 15% rests with the top ten. The source material was blood. The receptors originated from a woman aged 35 to 49 with Graves' hyperthyroidism.

In its sample, this clonotype was seen many times. The chain joins TRBV7-9 to TRBJ2-1; 8 nucleotides align to TRBD1. From germline, CDR1 is SEHNR and CDR2 FQNEAQ (reference sequence). This CDR3 has 16 amino acids. J gave up 0 bases and V 5 bases, and 6 bases lay outside the gene matches. CDR3 DNA sequence: TGTGCCAGCAGCCAACGGACAGGGAGCTCCTACAATGAGCAGTTCTTC. This encodes CASSQRTGSSYNEQFF.

This clonotype was seen ten or more times. V and J are TRBV3-1 and TRBJ2-5, with 9 bases that match TRBD2. There are 15 residues in the CDR3. V gave up 5 bases and J gave up 5 bases; unmatched junction bases: 9. The germline CDR1 and CDR2 sequences are LGHDT and YNNKEL (reference sequence). CDR3 sequence reads: CASSGIAGAVETQYF. CDR3 sequence (DNA): TGTGCCAGCAGCGGGATAGCGGGAGCAGTGGAGACCCAGTACTTC.

This clonotype was seen ten or more times. J is TRBJ2-7 and V is TRBV7-3, with TRBD2 matching 13 bases. Germline V gene sequence: CDR1 SGHTA, CDR2 FQGTGA. The CDR3 sequence is 15 residues long. V was pared by 5 bases and J by 2 bases, with 3 bases of the junction left unmatched. Here the CDR3 DNA reads TGTGCCAGCAGCCAGGGACTAGCGGGACCCTACGAGCAGTACTTC. Protein: CASSQGLAGPYEQYF. Based on the CDR3 plus reference TRBV7-3 and TRBJ2-7, the full variable domain is GAGVSQTPSNKVTEKGKYVELRCDPISGHTALYWYRQSLGQGPEFLIYFQGTGAADDSGLPNDRFFAVRPEGSVSTLKIQRTERGDSAVYLCASSQGLAGPYEQYFGPGTRLTVT.

This clonotype appeared many times. The chain couples TRBV5-1 to TRBJ2-3; D is possibly TRBD2 (6 bases). CDR3 length: 15 amino acids. From germline, CDR1 is SGHRS and CDR2 YFSETQ. V lost 2 bases and J lost 5, with 15 bases in between. The CDR3 nucleotides are TGCGCCAGCAGCTTCTACGGGAGAGAGGTAGATACGCAGTATTTT. Its translation: CASSFYGREVDTQYF.

This clonotype was seen ten or more times. The J gene is TRBJ2-3, the V gene TRBV3-1; no clear D. The CDR3 runs to 16 residues. Germline V gives CDR1 LGHDT, CDR2 YNNKEL (reference sequence). V dropped 1 base and J dropped 0 bases, with 11 bases sitting between them. In DNA, the CDR3 is TGTGCCAGCAGCCAAGCCACCGCGGCTAGCACAGATACGCAGTATTTT. Translating it yields CASSQATAASTDTQYF.

This clonotype showed up many times. V gene TRBV12-3 or TRBV12-4 combines with J gene TRBJ1-1; D remains ambiguous. V lost 6 bases to trimming and J lost 4 bases, with 6 bases between them. The CDR3 covers 11 residues. DNA of the CDR3: TGTGCCAGCAGGCCCCGCACTGAAGCTTTCTTT. Amino acids: CASRPRTEAFF.

V gene TRBV28 combines with J gene TRBJ1-5; D gene uncertain. Per the germline V gene, CDR1 is MDHEN and CDR2 is SYDVKM. The CDR3 is 12 amino acids. V was trimmed by 7 bases and J by 9 bases, leaving 13 bases between them. CDR3 nucleotide sequence: TGTGCCAGCACCACTAATGAGGTGCCCCAGCATTTT. The encoded protein is CASTTNEVPQHF.

There are many counts of this clonotype. The chain employs TRBV7-2 and TRBJ2-7; D call uncertain. The CDR3 totals 14 residues. Germline V gene sequence: CDR1 SGHTA, CDR2 FQGNSA. Trimming removed 5 bases at V and 2 bases at J, with 13 bases between. The CDR3, as DNA: TGTGCCAGCAGCATAGATAAGGCCACCTACGAGCAGTACTTC. This translates into CASSIDKATYEQYF.

Only a few counts were recorded for this clonotype. This chain connects TRBV24-1 to TRBJ2-5; D might be TRBD1 (6 bases). The length of the CDR3 is 15 residues. V was shortened by 3 bases and J by 0 bases, with 10 bases between the two germline ends. Germline lookup yields CDR1 KGHDR and CDR2 SFDVKD. DNA of the CDR3: TGTGCCACCAGTGATGGTCAGGGGTACCAAGAGACCCAGTACTTC. Translating gives CATSDGQGYQETQYF.

This clonotype was seen at least ten times. The chain uses TRBV6-1 and TRBJ1-2, with D unresolved. The CDR3 sequence is 12 residues long. Germline CDR1 MNHNS, CDR2 SASEGT. The germline V and J ends were trimmed by 6 bases and 8 bases, with 13 bases remaining between them. CDR3 nucleotide sequence: TGTGCCAGCAGCGACCGACTGGGGGGCTACACCTTC. Translation gives CASSDRLGGYTF.

This clonotype appeared many times. The chain links TRBV18 to TRBJ2-7; no definite D call. V was clipped by 0 bases and J by 4 bases, with 10 bases between them. Germline V gene data show CDR1 as KGHSH and CDR2 as LQKENI. The CDR3 sequence is 14 residues long. The CDR3 DNA follows: TGTGCCAGCTCACCACCAGGCAACTGGTACGAGCAGTACTTC. Translation: CASSPPGNWYEQYF.

This clonotype was detected a few times. The rearrangement uses TRBV19 and TRBJ2-7; D possibly corresponds to TRBD2 (5 bases). Germline assignment: CDR1 LNHDA and CDR2 SQIVND (reference sequence). The CDR3 is 14 residues long. V was pared by 3 bases and J by 0 bases, with 9 bases between. The CDR3 DNA is TGTGCCAGTAGTATCGGACTCTTCTCCTACGAGCAGTACTTC. This encodes CASSIGLFSYEQYF.

This chain connects TRBV6-1 to TRBJ1-6; no firm D call. Germline V gene sequence: CDR1 MNHNS, CDR2 SASEGT. Trimming removed 8 bases from V and 0 bases from J, with 8 bases in between. This CDR3 spans 14 amino acids. The CDR3 DNA sequence: TGTGCCAGCGGAGGAGCCTCCTATAATTCACCCCTCCACTTT. It encodes CASGGASYNSPLHF.

This clonotype was detected ten times or more. The chain recombines TRBV7-9 with TRBJ2-7, with TRBD1 as a possible D gene (5 bases). The CDR3 has 13 residues. The germline V gene has CDR1 SEHNR and CDR2 FQNEAQ (reference sequence). The V gene lost 1 base and the J gene lost 3 bases, with 7 bases spanning the gap. In DNA, the CDR3 is TGTGCCAGCAGCTTAGAAGGGGTCTACGAGCAGTACTTC. This encodes CASSLEGVYEQYF.

This clonotype was seen a handful of times. The CDR3, as DNA: TGTGCCAGCAGCTCTTGGACAGGGAACGAAAAACTGTTTTTT. Protein: CASSSWTGNEKLFF. This chain uses TRBV13 with TRBJ1-4; 8 nucleotides agree with TRBD1. J lost 8 bases, V lost 4 bases, and 6 bases had no gene match. The CDR3 is 14 amino acids. From germline, CDR1 is PRHDT and CDR2 FYEKMQ (reference sequence).

This clonotype was recorded many times. The chain joins TRBV20-1 to TRBJ1-2, with 8 bases fitting TRBD1. The CDR3 is made up of 14 amino acids. CDR1 and CDR2 from the germline V gene are DFQATT and SNEGSKA (reference sequence). Losses at the gene ends were 3 bases for V and 5 bases for J; bases not matched to a gene: 8. Here the CDR3 reads CSARGDGTGYGYTF. The CDR3 nucleotides are TGCAGTGCTAGGGGCGACGGGACAGGTTATGGCTACACCTTC.

This clonotype was picked up many times. The chain couples TRBV12-3 or TRBV12-4 to TRBJ2-5; either TRBD1 or TRBD2 may fit D (5 bases each). The V gene lost 3 bases and the J gene lost 3 bases, with 11 bases spanning the gap. This CDR3 contains 14 residues. CDR3 sequence (DNA): TGTGCCAGCAGTTTCGGGGCTAGTGAAGAGACCCAGTACTTC. It yields the protein CASSFGASEETQYF.

This clonotype was detected many times. V gene TRBV30 combines with J gene TRBJ1-3, with D hard to call. Deletions cut 0 bases from V and 0 bases from J, with 9 bases between. The CDR3 runs to 15 residues. CDR1 and CDR2 from the germline V gene are GTSNPN and SVGIG (reference sequence). The CDR3 is CAWSVRGSSGNTIYF. CDR3 coding DNA: TGTGCCTGGAGTGTACGGGGTAGCTCTGGAAACACCATATATTTT.

The chain joins TRBV29-1 to TRBJ1-5; TRBD1 is a possible D gene (6 bases). Between the trimmed V and J ends, which lost 4 bases and 5 bases, there was a span of 12 bases. CDR1 SQVTM and CDR2 ANQGSEA come from the germline V gene. The CDR3 is made up of 13 amino acids. The CDR3 sequence is CSVGGAGDQPQHF. The DNA of the CDR3 is TGCAGCGTTGGGGGGGCAGGGGATCAGCCCCAGCATTTT.

This clonotype was seen many times. J is TRBJ1-1 and V is TRBV7-2, with 9 bases fitting TRBD1. The germline CDR1 and CDR2 sequences are SGHTA and FQGNSA. The length of the CDR3 is 13 residues. After removal of 4 bases from V and 5 bases from J, the junction contained 2 bases not matched to a gene. CDR3 sequence (DNA): TGTGCCAGCAGCTCACAGGGGGCAACTGAAGCTTTCTTT. Amino acid sequence: CASSSQGATEAFF. Supplemented by reference TRBV7-2 and TRBJ1-1, the full variable domain reads GAGVSQSPSNKVTEKGKDVELRCDPISGHTALYWYRQSLGQGLEFLIYFQGNSAPDKSGLPSDRFSAERTGGSVSTLTIQRTQQEDSAVYLCASSSQGATEAFFGQGTRLTVV.

Remarks on this clonotype: One junction end disagrees with the germline gene, perhaps due to a read error. CDR3 loop: CASSYRGVGELFF. The CDR3 DNA reads TGTGCCAGCTCCTACAGGGGCGTCGGGGAGCTGTTCTTT. The chain carries TRBV6-1 and TRBJ2-2; 7 bases align to TRBD1. Germline V lookup: CDR1 MNHNS, CDR2 SASEGT. CDR3 length: 13 amino acids.

Many counts were recorded for this clonotype. This rearrangement joins TRBV27 to TRBJ1-1; no firm D call. The CDR3 spans 14 residues. Germline CDR1 is MNHEY and CDR2 is SMNVEV (reference sequence). The V end was cut by 5 bases, the J end by 5 bases, with 15 bases between. CDR3 sequence: CASSIHPVETEAFF. The CDR3 bases are TGTGCCAGCAGTATCCACCCCGTGGAGACTGAAGCTTTCTTT.

This clonotype came up many times. The rearrangement links TRBV12-3 or TRBV12-4 to TRBJ2-7; TRBD2 matches at 12 bases. The CDR3 is 15 residues long. With V trimmed by 5 bases and J by 6 bases, 8 bases remained unmatched. In nucleotides, the CDR3 is TGTGCCAGCAGTCTCTCTAGCGGGAGGGTTTCCGAGCAGTACTTC. Its translation: CASSLSSGRVSEQYF.

The table lists this clonotype with many counts. This rearrangement joins TRBV18 to TRBJ2-7; possibly TRBD1 or TRBD2 for D (5 bases each). From germline, CDR1 is KGHSH and CDR2 LQKENI. CDR3 length equals 14 residues. V was trimmed by 4 bases and J by 2 bases, leaving 12 bases between them. CDR3 sequence reads: CASSRTPEAYEQYF. The CDR3 DNA sequence: TGTGCCAGCTCACGGACACCGGAGGCCTACGAGCAGTACTTC.

V usage is TRBV20-1 and J usage is TRBJ2-3; 10 bases agree with TRBD2. CDR1 is DFQATT, CDR2 SNEGSKA, per germline (reference sequence). V trimming: 0 bases; J trimming: 5 bases; junction bases outside the gene matches: 8. This CDR3 has 16 amino acids. CDR3 nucleotide sequence: TGCAGTGCTAGAGATCTCCTAGCGGGAGACCAAGATACGCAGTATTTT. Translation: CSARDLLAGDQDTQYF.